This T cell receptor (beta chain) derives from a study of T cell responses to AZD1222 COVID-19 vaccine. The V end lost 0 bases, the J end lost 6 bases, and 21 bases lay between the germline ends. Looked up from germline, CDR1 is LGHDT and CDR2 is YNNKEL (reference sequence). The CDR3 runs to 17 residues. TCRdb's table, derived via immunoSEQ multiplex PCR, lists solely in-frame clones and lacks some. The sample contains about 130,000 clones, around 92% of which appear only once. The chain links TRBV3-1 (or the pseudogene TRBV3-2) to TRBJ2-7; TRBD2 might be the D (5 bases). The receptor comes from an adult who received the AZD1222 COVID-19 vaccine. Specimen: peripheral blood, collected 28 days after the second AZD1222 dose. CDR3 sequence (DNA): TGTGCCAGCAGCCAAGAATGTAGAGGAGGACTCGGCGGCGAGCAGTACGTC. Its translation: CASSQECRGGLGGEQYV.